This T cell receptor (beta chain) stems from a study of blood T cell repertoires in COVID-19 (dated by TCRdb to 2020 to 2022). Study-wide context: Samples covering the acute and convalescent phases of COVID-19 were provided by collaborators in the United States, Italy and Spain. The sample metadata nearly always contained a de-identified subject ID, COVID-19 status, age in years and sex. The repertoires were released in a freely available public database meant as a resource for research on the immune response to SARS-CoV-2. Where available, HLA class I and class II types were obtained from metadata supplied by the sample provider rather than from assay-based typing. The dataset comprised deeply sampled blood TCRbeta repertoires from subjects exposed to, actively infected with, or recovered from COVID-19. The material from the prospective study consisted of cDNA or gDNA derived from T cells, B-cell-depleted T cells, or PBMCs. Samples came from the ongoing ImmuneRACE study (first 160 participants) plus 1,254 subjects from 6 global collaborators.

CDR1 and CDR2 (SNHLY, FYNNEI) derive from the germline V gene. From the cysteine up to the phenylalanine, the CDR3 has a length of 18 residues. CDR3 DNA is the only sequence kept; it has 54 bases, read in frame from the first base. Trimming removed 3 bases from V and 1 base from J; the gene matches leave 9 bases unexplained. A remark on this clone: No antigen is known for it. The sample holds no much larger clone one base away, and base qualities are not on file.

One collaborating source in Seattle enrolled patients while the patients were actively infected and followed the patients over time throughout the course of disease. Each collaborating institution followed its own protocols to collect whole blood in K2EDTA tubes. For TCRbeta analysis, collaborators shipped samples as frozen whole blood, isolated PBMCs, or DNA extracted from either of those sample types. What the work shows at the level of the full study, not this receptor alone: Clinical and demographic metadata were provided uncurated, with the amount varying by source and participant.

TCRbeta CDR3 regions were amplified from genomic DNA by means of the immunoSEQ Assay, a bias-controlled multiplex PCR. In the paper's pipeline: The number of nucleated cells in each sample was estimated from the amplification of reference gene primers within the assay. To quantify the absolute abundance of each unique TCRbeta CDR3 rearrangement, sequence reads were collapsed and filtered. For each sample, productive Simpson clonality was calculated as the square root of Simpson's diversity index across productive rearrangements. The table was pulled from immuneACCESS by TCRdb, which kept in-frame rearrangements only. Such tables lose some clones; where checked, under half of the loss comes from unresolved V genes, and the rest has no known cause. From that table come the V and J calls and clone size; the DNA was used to work out D and trimming. The table for this sample lists fewer than 700,000 clones; roughly 89% of them were counted only once. The ten largest clones represent 7.5% to 9.5% of the sample.

This sequence uses TRBV2 and TRBJ1-4, with TRBD1 matching 9 junction bases. The material sequenced was peripheral blood. This TCR was sampled from a woman between 45 and 65 years old with COVID-19, enrolled during active disease. Read as DNA, the sequence is TGTGCCAGCAGTGAGGGACAGGGAGGAACTAGAACTAATGAAAAACTGTTTTTT. Its product reads: CASSEGQGGTRTNEKLFF. When the CDR3 is completed using the reference TRBV2 and TRBJ1-4 genes on either side, the full variable domain is EPEVTQTPSHQVTQMGQEVILRCVPISNHLYFYWYRQILGQKVEFLVSFYNNEISEKSEIFDDQFSVERPDGSNFTLKIRSTKLEDSAMYFCASSEGQGGTRTNEKLFFGSGTQLSVL.